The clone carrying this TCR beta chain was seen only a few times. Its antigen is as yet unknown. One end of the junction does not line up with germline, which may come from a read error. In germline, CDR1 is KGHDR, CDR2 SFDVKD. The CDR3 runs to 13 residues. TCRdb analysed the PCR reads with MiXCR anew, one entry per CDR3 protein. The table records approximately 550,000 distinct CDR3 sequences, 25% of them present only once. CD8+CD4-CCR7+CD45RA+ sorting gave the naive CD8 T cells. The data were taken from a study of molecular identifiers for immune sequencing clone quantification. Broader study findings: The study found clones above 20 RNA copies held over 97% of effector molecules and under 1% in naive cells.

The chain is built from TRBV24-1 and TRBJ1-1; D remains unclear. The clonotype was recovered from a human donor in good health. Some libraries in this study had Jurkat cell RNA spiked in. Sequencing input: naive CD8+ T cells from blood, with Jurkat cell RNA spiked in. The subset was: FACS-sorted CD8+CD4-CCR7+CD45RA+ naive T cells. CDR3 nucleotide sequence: TGTGCCACCAAAGGAGGTACGGGCACTGAAGCTTCCTTT. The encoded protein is CATKGGTGTEASF.